This T cell receptor beta chain was profiled in a study of OX40 agonist ivuxolimab in advanced cancers. Here immunoSEQ multiplex PCR was the method, and the copy in TCRdb shows in-frame clones only, minus some. The sample records around 62,000 clones, 77% being singletons. The CDR3 has 13 amino acids. CDR1 is SGDLS and CDR2 is YYNGEE in the germline V gene. Trimming stripped 0 bases from V and 4 bases from J, with 6 bases between. The starting material was CD4+ or CD8+ T cells sorted from blood, obtained in a trial of the OX40 agonist ivuxolimab. The genes are TRBV9 and TRBJ2-3, with D uncertain. This receptor was taken from an adult with an advanced solid tumor such as melanoma, head and neck, liver or kidney cancer. The chain's CDR3 is CASSVGLSDTQYF. In nucleotides, the CDR3 is TGTGCCAGCAGCGTAGGACTCTCAGATACGCAGTATTTT.